This T cell receptor (beta chain) derives from a study of T cells in localized non-small cell lung cancer. Germline CDR1 is SGHRS and CDR2 is YFSETQ. J lost 6 bases, V lost 2 bases, and 14 bases had no gene match. This CDR3 has 17 amino acids. Clones were read by immunoSEQ multiplex PCR, and TCRdb kept only the in-frame ones, dropping some. This table has approximately 67,000 clones, approximately 85% appearing once. The clonotype was recovered from a female donor of 60 years or more with stage I lung adenocarcinoma. The chain has TRBV5-1 and TRBJ1-1, with TRBD1 matching 9 bases. The material was peripheral blood, obtained before any cancer treatment. CDR3 sequence: CASSFSPGQGPASEAFF. CDR3 sequence (DNA): TGCGCCAGCAGCTTCTCACCGGGACAGGGACCTGCTTCTGAAGCTTTCTTT.